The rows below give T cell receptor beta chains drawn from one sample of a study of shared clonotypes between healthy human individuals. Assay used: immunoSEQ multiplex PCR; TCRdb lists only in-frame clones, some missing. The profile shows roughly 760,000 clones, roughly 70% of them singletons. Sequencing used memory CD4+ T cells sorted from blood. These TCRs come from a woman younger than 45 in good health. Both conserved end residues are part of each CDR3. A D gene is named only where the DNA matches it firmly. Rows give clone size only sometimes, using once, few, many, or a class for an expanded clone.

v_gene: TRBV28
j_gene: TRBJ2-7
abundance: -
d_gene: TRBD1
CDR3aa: CASGSFGQGAPYEQYF
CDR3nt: TGTGCCAGCGGGAGTTTCGGACAGGGGGCACCCTACGAGCAGTACTTC

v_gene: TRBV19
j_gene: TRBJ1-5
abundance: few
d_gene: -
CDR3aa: CASSIAGAGLNQPQHF
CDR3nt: TGTGCCAGTAGTATAGCTGGGGCAGGGCTCAATCAGCCCCAGCATTTT

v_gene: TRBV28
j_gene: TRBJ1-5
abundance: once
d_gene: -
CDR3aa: CASSFQPTNQPQHF
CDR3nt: TGTGCCAGCAGTTTCCAACCGACTAATCAGCCCCAGCATTTT

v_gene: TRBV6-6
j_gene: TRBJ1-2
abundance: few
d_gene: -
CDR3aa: CASTREGSLNYGYTF
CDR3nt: TGTGCCAGCACCAGGGAGGGCAGTTTAAACTATGGCTACACCTTC

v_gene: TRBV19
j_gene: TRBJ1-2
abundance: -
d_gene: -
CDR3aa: CASSIPPENYGYTF
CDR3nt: TGTGCCAGTAGTATTCCCCCGGAGAACTATGGCTACACCTTC

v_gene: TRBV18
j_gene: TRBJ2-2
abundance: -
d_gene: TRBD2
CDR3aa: CASSPGLAGDFGELFF
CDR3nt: TGTGCCAGCTCACCCGGGCTAGCGGGAGATTTCGGGGAGCTGTTTTTT

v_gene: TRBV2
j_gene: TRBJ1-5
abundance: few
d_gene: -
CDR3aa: CASSVGGNQPQHF
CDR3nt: TGTGCCAGCAGTGTAGGAGGCAATCAGCCCCAGCATTTT

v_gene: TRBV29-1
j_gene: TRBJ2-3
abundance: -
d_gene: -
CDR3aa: CSDDGGTDTQYF
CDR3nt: TGCAGCGATGACGGGGGCACAGATACGCAGTATTTT

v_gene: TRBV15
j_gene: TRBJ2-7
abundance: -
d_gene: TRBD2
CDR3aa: CATSRGEGTYEQYF
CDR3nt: TGTGCCACCAGCAGAGGGGAGGGGACCTACGAGCAGTACTTC

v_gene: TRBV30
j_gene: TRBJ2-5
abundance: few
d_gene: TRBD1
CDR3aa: CAWDLKPGQGKAWNF
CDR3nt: TGTGCCTGGGACCTGAAACCGGGACAGGGAAAGGCATGGAACTTC

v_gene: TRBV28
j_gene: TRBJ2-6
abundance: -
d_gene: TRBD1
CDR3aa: CASSSPTGGGAGANVLTF
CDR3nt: TGTGCCAGCAGTTCTCCGACAGGGGGAGGGGCTGGGGCCAACGTCCTGACTTTC

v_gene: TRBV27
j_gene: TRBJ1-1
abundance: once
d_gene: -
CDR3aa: CASSLMGSPAEAFF
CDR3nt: TGTGCCAGCAGCCTGATGGGCAGCCCGGCGGAAGCTTTCTTT

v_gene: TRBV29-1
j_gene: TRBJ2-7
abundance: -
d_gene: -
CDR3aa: CSVGGYEQYF
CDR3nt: TGCAGCGTGGGTGGGTACGAGCAGTACTTC

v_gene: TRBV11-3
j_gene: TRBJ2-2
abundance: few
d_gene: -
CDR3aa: CASSHSSNTGELFF
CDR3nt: TGTGCCAGCAGCCACAGCTCGAACACCGGGGAGCTGTTTTTT

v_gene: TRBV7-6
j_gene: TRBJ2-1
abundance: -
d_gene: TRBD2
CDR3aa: CASSLVAGGPNEQFF
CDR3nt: TGTGCCAGCAGCTTAGTTGCGGGAGGGCCGAATGAGCAGTTCTTC

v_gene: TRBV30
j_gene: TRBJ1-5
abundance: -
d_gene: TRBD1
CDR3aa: CAWSVWKGGRGQPQHF
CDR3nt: TGTGCCTGGAGTGTTTGGAAAGGGGGCCGAGGACAGCCCCAGCATTTT

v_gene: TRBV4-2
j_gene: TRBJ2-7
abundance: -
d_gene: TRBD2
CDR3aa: CASSQAASGSYEQYF
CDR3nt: TGTGCCAGCAGCCAAGCCGCTAGCGGGAGTTACGAGCAGTACTTC

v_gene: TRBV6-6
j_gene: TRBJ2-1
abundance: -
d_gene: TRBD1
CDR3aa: CASKGQGSYNEQFF
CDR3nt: TGTGCCAGCAAGGGACAGGGGTCCTACAATGAGCAGTTCTTC

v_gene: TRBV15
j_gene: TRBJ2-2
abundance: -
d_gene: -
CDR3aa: CATSRGNRAIAGELFF
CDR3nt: TGTGCCACCAGCAGAGGGAACAGGGCCATCGCCGGGGAGCTGTTTTTT

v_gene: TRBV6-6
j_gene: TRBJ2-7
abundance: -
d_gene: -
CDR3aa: CASSLGEARGQYF
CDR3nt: TGTGCCAGCAGCCTCGGAGAGGCCCGCGGGCAGTACTTC

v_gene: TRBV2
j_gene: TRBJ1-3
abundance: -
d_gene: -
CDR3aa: CASSERQRNSGNTIYF
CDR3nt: TGTGCCAGCAGTGAAAGGCAGCGGAACTCTGGAAACACCATATATTTT

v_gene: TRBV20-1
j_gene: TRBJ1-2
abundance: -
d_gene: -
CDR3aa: CSATSGEGYTF
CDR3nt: TGCAGTGCTACATCAGGGGAAGGCTACACCTTC

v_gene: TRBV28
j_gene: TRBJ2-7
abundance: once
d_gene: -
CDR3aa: CASSLNSGGEQYF
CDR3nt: TGTGCCAGCAGTTTAAATAGCGGCGGCGAGCAGTACTTC

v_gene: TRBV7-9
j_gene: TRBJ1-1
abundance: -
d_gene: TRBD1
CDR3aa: CASSAGTGSTFF
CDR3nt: TGTGCCAGCAGCGCAGGGACAGGGAGTACTTTCTTT

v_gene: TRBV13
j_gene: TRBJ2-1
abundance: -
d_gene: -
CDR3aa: CASSFFGGRGTQLYNEQFF
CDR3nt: TGTGCCAGCAGCTTCTTTGGGGGGCGCGGGACTCAACTCTACAATGAGCAGTTCTTC

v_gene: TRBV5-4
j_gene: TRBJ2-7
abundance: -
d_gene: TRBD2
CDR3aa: CASSQVGLAVYEQYF
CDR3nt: TGTGCCAGCAGTCAGGTGGGACTAGCGGTCTACGAGCAGTACTTC

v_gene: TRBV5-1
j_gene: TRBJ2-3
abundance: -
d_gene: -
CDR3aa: CASSLGADDTQYF
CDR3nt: TGCGCCAGCAGCTTGGGTGCGGATGATACGCAGTATTTT

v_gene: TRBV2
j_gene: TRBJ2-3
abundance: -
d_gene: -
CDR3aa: CASSELGRGDTQYF
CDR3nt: TGTGCCAGCAGTGAACTGGGGAGAGGAGATACGCAGTATTTT

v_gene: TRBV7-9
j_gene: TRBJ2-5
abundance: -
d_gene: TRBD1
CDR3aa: CASSLTQGWETQYF
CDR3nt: TGTGCCAGCAGCTTAACACAGGGGTGGGAGACCCAGTACTTC

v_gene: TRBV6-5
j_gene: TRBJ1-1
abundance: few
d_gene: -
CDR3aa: CASSYDGHTEAFF
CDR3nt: TGTGCCAGCAGTTACGACGGCCACACTGAAGCTTTCTTT

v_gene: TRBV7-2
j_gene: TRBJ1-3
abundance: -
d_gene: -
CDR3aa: CASSLLSGGGNTIYF
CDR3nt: TGTGCCAGCAGCTTACTCTCTGGGGGTGGAAACACCATATATTTT

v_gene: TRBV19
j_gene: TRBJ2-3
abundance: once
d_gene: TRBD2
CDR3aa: CASSIPAGDRDTQYF
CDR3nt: TGTGCCAGTAGTATCCCAGCGGGAGATCGAGATACGCAGTATTTT

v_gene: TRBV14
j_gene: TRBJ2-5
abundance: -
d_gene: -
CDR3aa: CASSRQVQETQYF
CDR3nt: TGTGCCAGCAGCCGTCAGGTCCAAGAGACCCAGTACTTC

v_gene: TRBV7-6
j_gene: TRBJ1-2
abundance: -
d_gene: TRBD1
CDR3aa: CASSPSGTGGYGYTF
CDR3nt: TGTGCCAGCAGCCCGAGTGGGACAGGGGGATATGGCTACACCTTC

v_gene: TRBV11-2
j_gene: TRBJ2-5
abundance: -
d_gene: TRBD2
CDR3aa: CASSLGTSGINLETQYF
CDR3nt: TGTGCCAGCAGCCTCGGGACTAGCGGAATCAACTTGGAGACCCAGTACTTC

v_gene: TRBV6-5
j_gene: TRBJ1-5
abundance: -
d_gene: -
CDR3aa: CASSVLGQGQPQHF
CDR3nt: TGTGCCAGCAGTGTACTGGGGCAGGGTCAGCCCCAGCATTTT

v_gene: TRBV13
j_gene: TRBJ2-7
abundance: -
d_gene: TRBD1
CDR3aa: CASSLGDRGSYEQYF
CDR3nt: TGTGCCAGCAGCTTAGGGGACAGGGGCTCCTACGAGCAGTACTTC

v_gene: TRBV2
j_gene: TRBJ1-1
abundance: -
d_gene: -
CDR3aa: CASRTLGTEAFF
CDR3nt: TGTGCCAGCCGGACGCTGGGGACTGAAGCTTTCTTT

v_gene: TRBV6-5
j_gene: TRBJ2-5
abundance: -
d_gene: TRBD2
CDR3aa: CASSYGGLAGGETQYF
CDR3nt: TGTGCCAGCAGTTACGGGGGACTAGCGGGAGGTGAGACCCAGTACTTC

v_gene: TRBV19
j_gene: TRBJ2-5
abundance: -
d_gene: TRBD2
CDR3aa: CASSTSLAFETQYF
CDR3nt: TGTGCCAGTAGTACCTCACTAGCGTTTGAGACCCAGTACTTC

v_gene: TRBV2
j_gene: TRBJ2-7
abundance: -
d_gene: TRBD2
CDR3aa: CASRAGTSGSWEQYF
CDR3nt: TGTGCCAGCAGGGCAGGGACTAGCGGGAGTTGGGAGCAGTACTTC

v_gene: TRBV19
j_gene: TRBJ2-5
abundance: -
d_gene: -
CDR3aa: CASSPTAQETQYF
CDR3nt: TGTGCCAGTAGCCCGACAGCCCAAGAGACCCAGTACTTC

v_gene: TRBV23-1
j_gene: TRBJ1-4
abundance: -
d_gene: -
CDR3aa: CASSHYRDAAGEKLFF
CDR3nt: TGCGCCAGCAGTCATTACCGGGACGCGGCCGGTGAAAAACTGTTTTTT

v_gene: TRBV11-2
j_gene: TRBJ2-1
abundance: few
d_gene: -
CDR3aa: CASSFPQGPGTMYNEQFF
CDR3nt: TGTGCCAGCAGCTTCCCCCAAGGACCCGGTACTATGTACAATGAGCAGTTCTTC

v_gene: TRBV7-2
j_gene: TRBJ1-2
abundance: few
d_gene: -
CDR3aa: CASSSGHLLPYGYTF
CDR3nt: TGTGCCAGCAGCTCGGGACATCTACTCCCCTATGGCTACACCTTC

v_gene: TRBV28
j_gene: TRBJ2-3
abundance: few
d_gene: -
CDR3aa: CASTSQVSNSDTQYF
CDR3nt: TGTGCCAGCACTTCCCAGGTCTCAAACTCAGATACGCAGTATTTT

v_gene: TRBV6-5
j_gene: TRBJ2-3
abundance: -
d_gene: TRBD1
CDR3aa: CASSPGTGAVHTQYF
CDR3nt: TGTGCCAGCAGTCCCGGGACAGGGGCAGTACATACGCAGTATTTT

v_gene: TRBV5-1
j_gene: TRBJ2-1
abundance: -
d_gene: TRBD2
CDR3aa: CASSLGGTSGSWDEQFF
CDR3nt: TGCGCCAGCAGCTTGGGCGGGACTAGCGGGAGTTGGGATGAGCAGTTCTTC

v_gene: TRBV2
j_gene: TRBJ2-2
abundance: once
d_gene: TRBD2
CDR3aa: CASSETSGSQSGELFF
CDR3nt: TGTGCCAGCAGCGAGACTAGCGGGAGTCAATCCGGGGAGCTGTTTTTT

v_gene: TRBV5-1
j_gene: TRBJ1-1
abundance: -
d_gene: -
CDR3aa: CASSSDRANTEAFF
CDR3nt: TGCGCCAGCAGCTCCGACAGAGCGAACACTGAAGCTTTCTTT

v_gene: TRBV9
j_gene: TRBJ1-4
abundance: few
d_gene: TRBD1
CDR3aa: CASSFGTAFNEKLFF
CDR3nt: TGTGCCAGCAGCTTCGGGACAGCCTTTAATGAAAAACTGTTTTTT

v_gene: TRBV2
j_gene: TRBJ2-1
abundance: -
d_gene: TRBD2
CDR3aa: CASRAGPINEQFF
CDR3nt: TGTGCCAGCAGAGCGGGACCAATAAATGAGCAGTTCTTC

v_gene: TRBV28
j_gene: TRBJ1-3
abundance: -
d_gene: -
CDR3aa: CASRAGTAFGNTIYF
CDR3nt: TGTGCCAGCAGGGCGGGGACTGCCTTTGGAAACACCATATATTTT

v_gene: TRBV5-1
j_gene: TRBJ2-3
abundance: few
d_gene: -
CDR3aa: CASSLAPSEDTQYF
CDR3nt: TGCGCCAGCAGCTTGGCGCCTAGCGAAGATACGCAGTATTTT